Detailed here is one T cell receptor beta chain. Deep-level running was used for the assay. TCRdb's copy holds only in-frame clones and misses some; the assay was immunoSEQ multiplex PCR. The data contain 2 million to 2.5 million clones, less than 95% of them singletons. The data originate from a study of shared clonotypes between healthy human individuals. The CDR3 has 17 amino acids. CDR1 is SGDLS and CDR2 is YYNGEE in the germline V gene. J was trimmed by 2 bases and V by 3 bases; bases with no gene match: 11. This chain links TRBV9 with TRBJ1-3, with 7 bases identical to TRBD1. Sequencing was carried out using naive CD4+ T cells from PBMCs. Subset: CD45RA+ positively selected. The clonotype comes from a man younger than 35 in good health. Some clones in this sample may be carry-over from other donors' samples. Here the CDR3 DNA reads TGTGCCAGCAGCGGGGACAGACACATTCCGGCTGGAAACACCATATATTTT. The encoded protein is CASSGDRHIPAGNTIYF.